The 28 T cell receptor beta chains reported below all come from one sample, sequenced in a study of shared clonotypes between healthy human individuals. The table came from immunoSEQ multiplex PCR; TCRdb's copy has only in-frame clones and leaves some out. The sample carries some 1.4 million clones, around 95% recorded once. The sequenced material came from naive CD4+ T cells sorted from blood. The subset: CD45RA+ positively selected. These receptor sequences come from a man in his thirties or forties in good health.

The chain is built from TRBV5-6 and TRBJ2-1; D possibly corresponds to TRBD1 (5 bases). V was pared by 0 bases and J by 4 bases, with 11 bases between. This CDR3 region has 15 residues. Germline-derived CDR1 and CDR2 are SGHDT and YYEEEE. The CDR3 region is CASSLVPRVYNEQFF. The CDR3 DNA sequence: TGTGCCAGCAGCTTGGTGCCCAGGGTGTACAATGAGCAGTTCTTC.

The chain recombines TRBV5-1 with TRBJ2-2; D is perhaps TRBD1 (6 bases). The CDR3 contains 15 residues. V lost 4 bases and J lost 0, with 10 bases in between. Germline V lookup: CDR1 SGHRS, CDR2 YFSETQ. The CDR3 sequence: CASSGRTANTGELFF. The CDR3 nucleotides are TGCGCCAGCAGCGGAAGGACAGCGAACACCGGGGAGCTGTTTTTT.

DNA for the CDR3: TGCGCCAGCAGCCGATTGGACAGGGGTTCCTACGAGCAGTACTTC. Translated, it gives CASSRLDRGSYEQYF. The chain carries TRBV4-1 and TRBJ2-7; 9 nucleotides line up with TRBD1. CDR1 and CDR2 (germline): MGHRA, YSYEKL. The CDR3 loop spans 15 amino acids. V was clipped by 4 bases and J by 1 base; unmatched bases: 5.

The V and J genes are TRBV18 and TRBJ2-6; possible D gene TRBD2, 5 bases. The germline CDR1 and CDR2 sequences are KGHSH and LQKENI. The CDR3 has 16 residues. The germline V and J ends were trimmed by 1 base and 1 base, with 8 bases remaining between them. CDR3 coding DNA: TGTGCCAGCTCACCACGGGGAGTTTCTGGGGCCAACGTCCTGACTTTC. It yields the protein CASSPRGVSGANVLTF.

The chain links TRBV6-1 to TRBJ1-5; TRBD1 might be the D (5 bases). Trimming stripped 6 bases from V and 5 bases from J, with 17 bases between. This CDR3 is built from 15 residues. Germline lookup yields CDR1 MNHNS and CDR2 SASEGT. The CDR3 DNA reads as TGTGCCAGCAGGGACCACAGCAGGGTAGATCAGCCCCAGCATTTT. Translated: CASRDHSRVDQPQHF.

The gene calls are TRBV7-2 and TRBJ1-1; D is possibly TRBD1 (5 bases). The CDR3 totals 16 residues. Germline V gene lookup returns CDR1 SGHTA and CDR2 FQGNSA. Trimming removed 1 base from V and 6 bases from J, with 18 bases in between. The CDR3 DNA reads as TGTGCCAGCAGCTTAGTAGTTTGGGGGGGAGCGGCTGAAGCTTTCTTT. Amino acids: CASSLVVWGGAAEAFF.

The CDR3 DNA is TGTGCCAGTAGTTCTCCAGGGGAGGGCAATCAGCCCCAGCATTTT. Translated, it gives CASSSPGEGNQPQHF. The chain employs TRBV19 and TRBJ1-5; maybe TRBD1 (6 bases). The V and J ends lost 5 bases and 2 bases respectively, with 13 bases between them. The CDR3 totals 15 residues. CDR1 and CDR2 (germline): LNHDA, SQIVND (reference sequence).

In its sample, this clone was seen once. This sequence joins TRBV27 and TRBJ1-5; no reliable D call. Germline CDR1 MNHEY, CDR2 SMNVEV (reference sequence). The CDR3 is made up of 15 amino acids. With 3 bases removed from V and 4 bases from J, the gap between germline ends came to 13 bases. DNA of the CDR3: TGTGCCAGCAGTTTGACCAGGTCCATTAATCAGCCCCAGCATTTT. This translates into CASSLTRSINQPQHF.

The chain employs TRBV6-6 and TRBJ2-7; 9 positions agree with TRBD1. This CDR3 has 15 amino acids. Trimming cost V 6 bases and J 2 bases; bases outside gene matches: 8. CDR1 MNHNY and CDR2 SVGAGI come from the germline V gene (reference sequence). CDR3 region: CASSLPGQGPYEQYF. The CDR3 DNA follows: TGTGCCAGCAGCCTCCCGGGACAGGGACCCTACGAGCAGTACTTC.

The chain joins TRBV7-2 to TRBJ2-1; 7 positions agree with TRBD2. V shed 1 base, J shed 7 bases, and the junction held 4 bases outside the gene matches. The V gene's germline CDR1 is SGHTA and CDR2 FQGNSA. This CDR3 has 14 amino acids. The CDR3 protein is CASSLVFSGNEQFF. In DNA form, the CDR3 reads TGTGCCAGCAGCTTAGTGTTTAGCGGGAATGAGCAGTTCTTC.

The chain couples TRBV5-6 to TRBJ2-3, with D possibly matching TRBD2 (5 bases). The germline V and J ends were trimmed by 0 bases and 4 bases, with 12 bases remaining between them. The CDR3 consists of 15 residues. The germline gives CDR1 SGHDT, CDR2 YYEEEE. The DNA for the CDR3 is TGTGCCAGCAGCTTGGCTAGTGGGAGCGCAGATACGCAGTATTTT. Translation gives CASSLASGSADTQYF.

The V and J genes are TRBV21-1 and TRBJ2-7; the listed D gene, TRBD1, was not tested against the DNA. TRBV21-1 is recorded as a pseudogene. This CDR3 comprises 15 residues. CDR3 in amino acids: CASSHHPGQGREQYF. CDR3 nucleotide sequence: TGTGCCAGCAGCCACCACCCGGGACAGGGGAGGGAGCAGTACTTC.

This chain uses TRBV28 with TRBJ1-4, with D hard to call. The CDR3 is 11 amino acids. V gave up 1 base and J gave up 7 bases, with 1 base separating them. Per germline, CDR1 MDHEN and CDR2 SYDVKM. The chain's CDR3 is CASSLFEKLFF. Here the CDR3 DNA reads TGTGCCAGCAGTTTATTTGAAAAACTGTTTTTT.

The count of this clone is one. The chain carries TRBV9 and TRBJ2-1, with 9 bases that match TRBD2. The CDR3 has 15 amino acids. Losses at the gene ends were 5 bases for V and 7 bases for J; bases not matched to a gene: 10. The germline V gene encodes CDR1 SGDLS and CDR2 YYNGEE. The CDR3 bases are TGTGCCAGCAGTCCCCCCGCGGGAGGGGAAAATGAGCAGTTCTTC. It encodes CASSPPAGGENEQFF.

The rearrangement uses TRBV27 and TRBJ2-1; possibly TRBD1 for D (6 bases). This CDR3 has 15 residues. The V gene lost 2 bases and the J gene lost 4 bases, with 12 bases spanning the gap. Germline-derived CDR1 and CDR2 are MNHEY and SMNVEV (reference sequence). Here the CDR3 reads CASSLRQGSYNEQFF. Here the CDR3 DNA reads TGTGCCAGCAGTTTACGTCAGGGGAGTTACAATGAGCAGTTCTTC.

As regards this clone: Other DNA sequences in this specimen translate into the identical CDR3. The chain has TRBV12-5 and TRBJ2-7; 8 bases are a match to TRBD2. CDR3 length: 16 amino acids. Germline CDR1 reads LGHNT; CDR2 reads FRNRAP. The ends lost 0 bases at V and 3 bases at J; junction bases unmatched: 7. CDR3 DNA: TGTGCTAGTGGTTTGGTGATTAGCGGGATTAGCTACGAGCAGTACTTC. This codes for CASGLVISGISYEQYF.

The gene calls are TRBV18 and TRBJ2-7; no reliable D call. The V gene lost 2 bases and the J gene lost 0 bases, with 8 bases spanning the gap. Germline V gene lookup returns CDR1 KGHSH and CDR2 LQKENI. CDR3 size: 14 residues. For the CDR3, the DNA is TGTGCCAGCTCACCAGGTTCGAGCTCCTACGAGCAGTACTTC. Translation gives CASSPGSSSYEQYF.

This sequence joins TRBV6-1 and TRBJ2-7; a weak D match, TRBD1 (6 bases). Germline V CDR1 and CDR2: MNHNS, SASEGT. Deletions cut 7 bases from V and 2 bases from J, with 9 bases between. This CDR3 is 12 amino acids long. As DNA, the CDR3 is TGTGCCAGCACCGGACAGACCTACGAGCAGTACTTC. Its translation: CASTGQTYEQYF.

This clone appeared once. The V gene is TRBV27, the J gene TRBJ2-7, with TRBD2 identical over 8 bases. Germline V CDR1 and CDR2: MNHEY, SMNVEV (reference sequence). CDR3 length: 15 residues. With 4 bases clipped from V and 4 bases from J, the junction kept 9 bases outside the gene matches. CDR3 in amino acids: CASSSLAGLFYEQYF. The CDR3 DNA reads as TGTGCCAGCAGTTCCTTAGCGGGACTTTTTTACGAGCAGTACTTC.

This clone was recorded only once. The gene calls are TRBV4-1 and TRBJ2-7; TRBD2 matches at 8 bases. V shed 4 bases and J 4 bases; nucleotides not matched to a gene: 9. There are 15 residues in the CDR3. CDR1 and CDR2 from the germline V gene are MGHRA and YSYEKL. CDR3 coding DNA: TGCGCCAGCAGCCTTACCACTAGCGGAAAATACGAGCAGTACTTC. Residues: CASSLTTSGKYEQYF.

This chain uses TRBV9 with TRBJ2-1; possibly TRBD2 for D (6 bases). This CDR3 region has 15 residues. Germline loops: CDR1 SGDLS, CDR2 YYNGEE. V was cut by 0 bases and J by 4 bases, with 11 bases left in between. The CDR3 reads CASSVVGGLYNEQFF. DNA for the CDR3: TGTGCCAGCAGCGTAGTGGGGGGTTTGTACAATGAGCAGTTCTTC.

This chain joins TRBV5-4 and TRBJ2-7; D possibly corresponds to TRBD1 (5 bases). The CDR3 has 13 amino acids. Trimming removed 5 bases at V and 5 bases at J, with 14 bases between. The V gene's germline CDR1 is SGHNT and CDR2 YYREEE (reference sequence). This CDR3 is CASSQGRINEQYF. As DNA, the CDR3 is TGTGCCAGCAGTCAGGGCCGGATAAACGAGCAGTACTTC.

The chain's CDR3 is CASSQHSGRPVYEQYF. DNA for the CDR3: TGCGCCAGCAGCCAACATAGCGGGAGACCTGTCTACGAGCAGTACTTC. The chain uses TRBV4-3 and TRBJ2-7; 9 positions agree with TRBD2. Germline trimming cut 2 bases from V and 3 bases from J; bases unmatched to any gene: 8. The CDR3 is 16 amino acids. CDR1 is LGHNA, CDR2 YSLEER, per germline.

The rearrangement uses TRBV7-9 and TRBJ2-2; TRBD1 aligns across 7 bases. Losses at the gene ends were 5 bases for V and 3 bases for J; bases not matched to a gene: 3. Germline V gene lookup returns CDR1 SEHNR and CDR2 FQNEAQ (reference sequence). CDR3 size: 14 residues. CDR3 nucleotides: TGTGCCAGCAGCCGACAGGGATACACCGGGGAGCTGTTTTTT. Protein sequence: CASSRQGYTGELFF. Together with reference TRBV7-9 and TRBJ2-2, the CDR3 gives the full variable domain: DTGVSQNPRHKITKRGQNVTFRCDPISEHNRLYWYRQTLGQGPEFLTYFQNEAQLEKSRLLSDRFSAERPKGSFSTLEIQRTEQGDSAMYLCASSRQGYTGELFFGEGSRLTVL.

This chain connects TRBV5-4 to TRBJ2-2; 7 positions agree with TRBD2. The germline V gene has CDR1 SGHNT and CDR2 YYREEE (reference sequence). Trimming cost V 7 bases and J 5 bases; bases outside gene matches: 11. The CDR3 is made up of 15 amino acids. The CDR3 protein is CASHLPGAGTGELFF. The CDR3 DNA reads as TGTGCCAGCCACCTACCAGGAGCGGGGACCGGGGAGCTGTTTTTT.

This clone was seen a single time. The chain uses TRBV29-1 and TRBJ2-1; D might be TRBD1 (6 bases). V gave up 7 bases and J gave up 10 bases, with 23 bases separating them. This CDR3 is 14 amino acids long. Germline CDR1 SQVTM, CDR2 ANQGSEA. CDR3 bases: TGCAGCGGGGGGTCGACAGGAATATTCGAGGAGCAGTTCTTC. This gives the protein CSGGSTGIFEEQFF.

V gene TRBV7-2 combines with J gene TRBJ2-4; 7 bases line up with TRBD2. CDR3 length: 14 residues. From germline, CDR1 is SGHTA and CDR2 FQGNSA. Unmatched junction bases numbered 16, after V lost 7 bases and J lost 13 bases. For the CDR3, the DNA is TGTGCCAGCAACCAAAATCAAGGGACTACTATCCAGTACTTC. Amino acids: CASNQNQGTTIQYF.

This clone appeared a single time. The chain joins TRBV6-5 to TRBJ1-2, with TRBD1 as a possible D gene (5 bases). The CDR3 consists of 15 residues. Deletions cut 6 bases from V and 1 base from J, with 15 bases between. The germline V gene has CDR1 MNHEY and CDR2 SVGAGI. The CDR3 region is CASSLGGGSNYGYTF. The CDR3, as DNA: TGTGCCAGCAGCCTGGGCGGGGGGAGTAACTATGGCTACACCTTC.